These 30 T cell receptor beta chains were all obtained from the same sample, sequenced in a study of immune cell composition in non-small cell lung cancer. Sequencing used immunoSEQ multiplex PCR; TCRdb keeps in-frame clones, though not all of them. The sample has approximately 6,000 clones, 70% to 90% seen once. Normal lung sampling was at least 3 cm from the tumour, as distant as possible. The sequenced sample was non-adjacent lung tissue. The receptors here all came from a human donor with non-small cell lung cancer.

Turning to this clone: Within the sample, other DNA sequences also encode this same CDR3. The gene calls are TRBV19 and TRBJ1-5, with TRBD1 matching 7 bases. J gave up 1 base and V 5 bases, and 8 bases lay outside the gene matches. This CDR3 comprises 16 residues. Germline CDR1 is LNHDA and CDR2 is SQIVND (reference sequence). CDR3 protein: CASSPTYRGSNQPQHF. CDR3 in DNA: TGTGCCAGTAGTCCTACTTACAGGGGCAGCAATCAGCCCCAGCATTTT.

J is TRBJ1-5 and V is TRBV28, with D perhaps matching TRBD1 (5 bases). The CDR3 extends over 14 amino acids. V lost 6 bases, J lost 1 base, and 10 bases lay in between. Germline CDR1 MDHEN, CDR2 SYDVKM. As DNA, the CDR3 is TGTGCCAGCAGCCTTTCAGGGAGCAATCAGCCCCAGCATTTT. Its protein product is CASSLSGSNQPQHF.

This clone has only one observation. J is TRBJ2-7 and V is TRBV7-2; tentative D call: TRBD2 (6 bases). This CDR3 contains 18 residues. Looked up from germline, CDR1 is SGHTA and CDR2 is FQGNSA. V dropped 5 bases and J dropped 1 base, with 24 bases sitting between them. The chain's CDR3 is CASSHPTVGGGGSYEQYF. The DNA for the CDR3 is TGTGCCAGCAGCCATCCGACAGTTGGGGGAGGAGGGTCCTACGAGCAGTACTTC.

This rearrangement joins TRBV25-1 to TRBJ2-1; a weak D match, TRBD1 (5 bases). Germline-derived CDR1 and CDR2 are MGHDK and SYGVNS. V was cut by 3 bases and J by 7 bases, with 13 bases left in between. This CDR3 is built from 14 residues. The CDR3 sequence: CASSDLGRRNEQFF. CDR3 DNA: TGTGCCAGCAGTGATCTGGGGCGAAGGAATGAGCAGTTCTTC.

The rearrangement links TRBV7-2 to TRBJ2-3; possible D gene TRBD2, 5 bases. Germline assignment: CDR1 SGHTA and CDR2 FQGNSA. Trimming shortened V by 5 bases and J by 5 bases, and 8 bases separated the two germline ends. The CDR3 has 12 residues. DNA of the CDR3: TGTGCCAGCAGCCTTACTAGAGATACGCAGTATTTT. Its protein is CASSLTRDTQYF.

The V gene is TRBV2, the J gene TRBJ2-1; TRBD2 matches at 12 bases. This CDR3 has 16 amino acids. Germline CDR1 and CDR2: SNHLY and FYNNEI. With 8 bases clipped from V and 5 bases from J, the junction kept 10 bases outside the gene matches. The CDR3 loop is CASWTSGKVLHNEQFF. CDR3 sequence (DNA): TGTGCCAGCTGGACTAGCGGGAAGGTCCTACACAATGAGCAGTTCTTC. The variable domain in full, with the rest retrieved from reference TRBV2 and TRBJ2-1, is EPEVTQTPSHQVTQMGQEVILRCVPISNHLYFYWYRQILGQKVEFLVSFYNNEISEKSEIFDDQFSVERPDGSNFTLKIRSTKLEDSAMYFCASWTSGKVLHNEQFFGPGTRLTVL.

The rearrangement joins TRBV11-1 to TRBJ2-1, with 7 bases aligning to TRBD2. Per germline, CDR1 SGHAT and CDR2 FQDESV (reference sequence). J lost 0 bases, V lost 5 bases, and 7 bases had no gene match. The CDR3 spans 16 residues. The chain's CDR3 is CASSPRGSFSYNEQFF. The DNA for the CDR3 is TGTGCCAGCAGCCCGCGCGGGAGTTTCTCCTACAATGAGCAGTTCTTC.

This chain uses TRBV4-3 with TRBJ2-2, with TRBD2 matching 13 bases. The germline gives CDR1 LGHNA, CDR2 YSLEER. The CDR3 loop spans 19 amino acids. The V segment lost 0 bases and the J segment 7 bases; nucleotides outside the gene matches: 11. The CDR3 loop is CASSQEMLGLAGVIGELFF. DNA of the CDR3: TGCGCCAGCAGCCAAGAAATGCTAGGACTAGCGGGAGTGATCGGGGAGCTGTTTTTT.

The chain has TRBV6-4 and TRBJ1-2, with TRBD1 identical over 8 bases. The V gene's germline CDR1 is MRHNA and CDR2 SNTAGT. The CDR3 spans 14 residues. V shed 4 bases and J 6 bases; nucleotides not matched to a gene: 7. The CDR3, as DNA: TGTGCCAGCAGTGCAGGGGGCGCGAAAGATGGCTACACCTTC. It translates to CASSAGGAKDGYTF.

V and J are TRBV6-1 and TRBJ2-1; D ambiguous. V dropped 2 bases and J dropped 4 bases, with 6 bases sitting between them. The CDR3 runs 13 residues. CDR1 is MNHNS and CDR2 is SASEGT in the germline V gene. The DNA of the CDR3 is TGTGCCAGCAGTGAACAGCGTTACAATGAGCAGTTCTTC. It yields the protein CASSEQRYNEQFF.

This clone was picked up a small number of times. V is TRBV5-1 and J is TRBJ2-7, with a weak D call TRBD2 (6 bases). This CDR3 region has 15 residues. Germline V lookup: CDR1 SGHRS, CDR2 YFSETQ. Trimming shortened V by 5 bases and J by 0 bases, and 15 bases separated the two germline ends. This CDR3 is CASSNRDGSSYEQYF. The CDR3 coding sequence is TGCGCCAGCAGTAACCGGGACGGGAGCTCCTACGAGCAGTACTTC. The full variable domain, its missing parts supplied by reference TRBV5-1 and TRBJ2-7, is KAGVTQTPRYLIKTRGQQVTLSCSPISGHRSVSWYQQTPGQGLQFLFEYFSETQRNKGNFPGRFSGRQFSNSRSEMNVSTLELGDSALYLCASSNRDGSSYEQYFGPGTRLTVT.

This clone has more than one count but fewer than ten. The genes are TRBV7-2 and TRBJ2-7; 8 bases fit TRBD1. V dropped 1 base and J dropped 5; count of bases not matched to a gene: 4. Per the germline V gene, CDR1 is SGHTA and CDR2 is FQGNSA. The CDR3 runs 14 residues. CDR3 sequence reads: CASSLDNRGNEQYF. The CDR3 bases are TGTGCCAGCAGCTTAGATAACAGGGGGAACGAGCAGTACTTC.

The V and J genes are TRBV5-1 and TRBJ1-2; TRBD1 is a possible D gene (5 bases). CDR1 and CDR2 (germline): SGHRS, YFSETQ. The CDR3 runs to 12 residues. The V end lost 2 bases, the J end lost 8 bases, and 10 bases lay between the germline ends. CDR3 coding DNA: TGCGCCAGCAGCTTTCAGGGTTACGGCTACACCTTC. It translates to CASSFQGYGYTF.

A single count supports this clone. This chain links TRBV30 with TRBJ1-1; 7 bases agree with TRBD1. This CDR3 is 14 amino acids long. The ends lost 1 base at V and 4 bases at J; junction bases unmatched: 6. Germline values: CDR1 GTSNPN, CDR2 SVGIG (reference sequence). The CDR3 nucleotides read TGTGCCTGGAGTGGTCAGGGGGTGAGCACTGAAGCTTTCTTT. It encodes CAWSGQGVSTEAFF.

The gene calls are TRBV5-6 and TRBJ2-7; D may be TRBD2 (6 bases). V gave up 1 base and J gave up 5 bases, with 10 bases separating them. There are 13 residues in the CDR3. CDR1 and CDR2 from the germline V gene are SGHDT and YYEEEE. The CDR3: CASSLRGGDEQYF. Written as DNA, the CDR3 is TGTGCCAGCAGCTTGAGGGGAGGCGACGAGCAGTACTTC. The variable domain in full, with the rest retrieved from reference TRBV5-6 and TRBJ2-7, is DAGVTQSPTHLIKTRGQQVTLRCSPKSGHDTVSWYQQALGQGPQFIFQYYEEEERQRGNFPDRFSGHQFPNYSSELNVNALLLGDSALYLCASSLRGGDEQYFGPGTRLTVT.

The CDR3 here is CASSLLALHSYEQYF. As DNA, the CDR3 is TGTGCCAGCAGCCTTCTAGCGCTACACTCTTACGAGCAGTACTTC. J is TRBJ2-7 and V is TRBV28; the D gene is possibly TRBD2 (6 bases). From germline, CDR1 is MDHEN and CDR2 SYDVKM. V was cut by 6 bases and J by 4 bases, with 19 bases left in between. The CDR3 totals 15 residues.

The rearrangement uses TRBV10-2 and TRBJ2-2; TRBD2 matches at 8 bases. Unmatched junction bases numbered 10, after V lost 10 bases and J lost 6 bases. The germline V gene has CDR1 WSHSY and CDR2 SAAADI. This CDR3 has 14 amino acids. CDR3 nucleotides: TGCGCCACTCTTAGCGGGGAGCGGGCCGGGGAGCTGTTTTTT. Residues: CATLSGERAGELFF.

V and J are TRBV5-1 and TRBJ2-3; 8 positions agree with TRBD1. Trimming took 4 bases from V and 1 from J; bases not matched to a gene: 2. Germline assignment: CDR1 SGHRS and CDR2 YFSETQ. The CDR3 runs 14 residues. CDR3 bases: TGCGCCAGCAGCGAGACAGGGGGCACAGATACGCAGTATTTT. Translating gives CASSETGGTDTQYF.

This clone was seen more than once but under ten times. The chain is built from TRBV7-9 and TRBJ1-2, with 8 bases lining up with TRBD1. Trimming removed 5 bases from V and 8 bases from J; junction bases left unmatched: 4. The CDR3 consists of 12 residues. Germline-derived CDR1 and CDR2 are SEHNR and FQNEAQ (reference sequence). The CDR3 sequence: CASSPRQGGYTF. CDR3 sequence (DNA): TGTGCCAGCAGCCCCCGACAGGGGGGCTACACCTTC. The full variable domain, completed using reference TRBV7-9 and TRBJ1-2, is DTGVSQNPRHKITKRGQNVTFRCDPISEHNRLYWYRQTLGQGPEFLTYFQNEAQLEKSRLLSDRFSAERPKGSFSTLEIQRTEQGDSAMYLCASSPRQGGYTFGSGTRLTVV.

This chain links TRBV6-1 with TRBJ1-1; D gene unclear. V gave up 7 bases and J gave up 3 bases, with 15 bases separating them. This CDR3 contains 14 residues. The germline gives CDR1 MNHNS, CDR2 SASEGT. CDR3 loop: CASTAVSRDTEAFF. Here the CDR3 DNA reads TGTGCCAGCACCGCGGTTTCACGGGACACTGAAGCTTTCTTT.

J is TRBJ1-6 and V is TRBV30; D gene uncertain. V was shortened by 0 bases and J by 10 bases, with 7 bases between the two germline ends. Germline loops: CDR1 GTSNPN, CDR2 SVGIG (reference sequence). The CDR3 is 12 residues long. DNA for the CDR3: TGTGCCTGGAGTGTACGGGGATCACCCCTCCACTTT. Residues: CAWSVRGSPLHF.

The CDR3 DNA follows: TGTGCCAGCAGGAAGGAAGGGGTGAACACTGAAGCTTTCTTT. Amino acids: CASRKEGVNTEAFF. This chain uses TRBV6-6 with TRBJ1-1; the D gene is possibly TRBD1 (5 bases). Trimming cost V 6 bases and J 0 bases, with 11 bases left between them. This CDR3 has 14 amino acids. CDR1 is MNHNY and CDR2 is SVGAGI in the germline V gene (reference sequence).

The gene calls are TRBV6-5 and TRBJ2-7; TRBD1 matches at 7 bases. J gave up 6 bases and V 4 bases, and 6 bases lay outside the gene matches. This CDR3 has 13 residues. The germline gives CDR1 MNHEY, CDR2 SVGAGI. The CDR3 DNA follows: TGTGCCAGCAGTTTCTCGGACAGGAGCGAGCAGTACTTC. This translates into CASSFSDRSEQYF.

The V gene is TRBV19, the J gene TRBJ1-2, with a tentative D call TRBD1 (5 bases). With 8 bases removed from V and 4 bases from J, the gap between germline ends came to 20 bases. There are 15 residues in the CDR3. Germline CDR1 LNHDA, CDR2 SQIVND (reference sequence). The CDR3 here is CASAKLQGTTYGYTF. DNA for the CDR3: TGTGCCAGTGCTAAACTTCAGGGTACCACCTATGGCTACACCTTC.

The chain carries TRBV18 and TRBJ2-3, with 11 nucleotides matching TRBD2. The CDR3 length is 17 residues. Germline V CDR1 and CDR2: KGHSH, LQKENI. J was trimmed by 1 base and V by 3 bases; bases with no gene match: 6. This CDR3 reads CASSPLSGRVGTDTQYF. Here the CDR3 DNA reads TGTGCCAGCTCACCCCTTAGCGGGAGGGTAGGCACAGATACGCAGTATTTT. The full variable domain, in which reference TRBV18 and TRBJ2-3 provide the parts outside the CDR3, is NAGVMQNPRHLVRRRGQEARLRCSPMKGHSHVYWYRQLPEEGLKFMVYLQKENIIDESGMPKERFSAEFPKEGPSILRIQQVVRGDSAAYFCASSPLSGRVGTDTQYFGPGTRLTVL.

The chain couples TRBV2 to TRBJ2-3, with D possibly being TRBD2 (6 bases). V lost 6 bases and J 2 bases, leaving 15 bases between the germline ends. There are 15 residues in the CDR3. The germline V gene has CDR1 SNHLY and CDR2 FYNNEI. In DNA form, the CDR3 reads TGTGCCAGCAGAGGGATAGCGGAACTCACAGATACGCAGTATTTT. Its translation: CASRGIAELTDTQYF.

This chain uses TRBV2 with TRBJ2-7, with D maybe TRBD2 (5 bases). Germline assignment: CDR1 SNHLY and CDR2 FYNNEI. The CDR3 is 15 amino acids. Trimming took off 1 base at V and 9 bases at J, with 19 bases between the two ends. DNA for the CDR3: TGTGCCAGCAGTGAAGAAGGGTGGGCAGCGAGCGGGCAGTACTTC. The encoded protein is CASSEEGWAASGQYF.

The chain carries TRBV10-1 and TRBJ2-5; TRBD2 matches at 12 bases. The CDR3 loop spans 18 amino acids. V was clipped by 2 bases and J by 1 base; unmatched bases: 8. Germline lookup yields CDR1 WNHNN and CDR2 SYGVQD (reference sequence). This chain's CDR3 is CASSETQSGLAGQETQYF. The CDR3 DNA follows: TGCGCCAGCAGTGAGACGCAATCGGGACTAGCGGGCCAAGAGACCCAGTACTTC.

The chain has TRBV1 and TRBJ1-2; the D call in the table, TRBD1, was not verified against the DNA. TRBV1 is a pseudogene locus. The CDR3 totals 16 residues. This CDR3 is CTSSQELRGLHLGYTF. CDR3 nucleotides: TGCACCAGCAGCCAAGAACTAAGGGGCCTTCACTTAGGCTACACCTTC.

The rearrangement links TRBV7-6 to TRBJ2-5; TRBD1 is a possible D gene (6 bases). This CDR3 is built from 13 residues. The V and J ends lost 1 base and 7 bases respectively, with 10 bases between them. CDR1 and CDR2 (germline): SGHVS, FNYEAQ. The CDR3 nucleotides are TGTGCCAGCAGCTTAGATGGGGGCGGGACCCAGTACTTC. Amino acid sequence: CASSLDGGGTQYF.